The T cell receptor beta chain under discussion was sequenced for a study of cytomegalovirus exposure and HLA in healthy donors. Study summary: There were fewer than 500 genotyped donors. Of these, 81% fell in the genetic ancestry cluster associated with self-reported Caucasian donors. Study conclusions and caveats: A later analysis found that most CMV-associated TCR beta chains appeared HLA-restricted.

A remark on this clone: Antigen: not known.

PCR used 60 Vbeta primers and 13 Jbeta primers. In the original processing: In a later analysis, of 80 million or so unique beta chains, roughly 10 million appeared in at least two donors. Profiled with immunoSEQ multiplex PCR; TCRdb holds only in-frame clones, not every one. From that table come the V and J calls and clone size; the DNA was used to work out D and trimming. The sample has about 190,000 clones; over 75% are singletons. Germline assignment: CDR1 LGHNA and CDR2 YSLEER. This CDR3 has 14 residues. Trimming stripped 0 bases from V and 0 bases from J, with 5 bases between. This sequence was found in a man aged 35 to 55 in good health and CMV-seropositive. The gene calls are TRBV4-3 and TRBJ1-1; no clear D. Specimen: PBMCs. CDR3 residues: CASSQDRMNTEAFF. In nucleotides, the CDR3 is TGCGCCAGCAGCCAAGATCGTATGAACACTGAAGCTTTCTTT.